Given below is one T cell receptor beta chain in context. Its matching antigen is unknown. This specimen comes from a study of beta chain features in type 1 diabetes. Study-wide points: Among patients, naive, central memory and Treg TCRB repertoires appeared more similar than among healthy donors. Any HLA type influence on TCRB rearrangement was left unresolved here. Junctions at VDJ sites from type 1 diabetes patients had fewer insertions and more deletions. Type 1 diabetes patients had TCRB CDR3s that were shorter (moderately but significantly so) in all four CD4+ subsets.

Expressed TCRB transcripts were sequenced because the isolated RNA had all been reverse transcribed beforehand. Naive, central memory and regulatory T cell samples came to a mean of around 3.5 million reads. Some clones are missing from TCRdb's copy, which holds only in-frame ones; the method was immunoSEQ multiplex PCR. This sample has 550,000 to 850,000 clones, with 13% found just once. The V gene lost 0 bases and the J gene lost 4 bases, with 13 bases spanning the gap. The CDR3 spans 15 residues. Germline CDR1 MNHNS, CDR2 SASEGT. The TCR sequence derives from a young man with type 1 diabetes. The specimen sequenced was naive CD4+ T cells from blood. V gene TRBV6-1 combines with J gene TRBJ2-7, with a weak D call TRBD1 (6 bases). In nucleotides, the CDR3 is TGTGCCAGCAGTGAAGCGCAGGGGCCGCGGTACGAGCAGTACTTC. Protein product: CASSEAQGPRYEQYF.